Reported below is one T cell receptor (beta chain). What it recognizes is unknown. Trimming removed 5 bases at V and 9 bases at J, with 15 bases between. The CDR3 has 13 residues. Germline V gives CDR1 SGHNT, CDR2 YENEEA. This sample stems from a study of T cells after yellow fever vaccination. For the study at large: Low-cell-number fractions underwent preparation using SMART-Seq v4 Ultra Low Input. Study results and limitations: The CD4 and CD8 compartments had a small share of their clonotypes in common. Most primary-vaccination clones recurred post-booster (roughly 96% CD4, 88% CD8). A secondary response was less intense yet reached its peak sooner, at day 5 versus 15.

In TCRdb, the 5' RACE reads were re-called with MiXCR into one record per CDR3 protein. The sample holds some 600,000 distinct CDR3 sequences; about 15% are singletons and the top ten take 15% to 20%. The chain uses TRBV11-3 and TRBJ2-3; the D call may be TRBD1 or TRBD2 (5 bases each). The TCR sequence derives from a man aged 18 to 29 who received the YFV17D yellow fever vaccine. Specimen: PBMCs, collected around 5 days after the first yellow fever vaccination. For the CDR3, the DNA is TGTGCCAGCAGCCCCCGGGACCAAGGGACGCAGTATTTT. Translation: CASSPRDQGTQYF.